These 16 T cell receptor beta chains were sequenced from one sample in a study of early T cells in non-severe SARS-CoV-2 infection (TCRdb year 2021). Receptor libraries were prepared by 5' RACE. The sequencing machine was a NextSeq 500. In-frame beta chains were kept once TCRdb had trimmed the public reads at Q25 with fastp and called clones with MiXCR. Rows are combined by CDR3 protein, so each entry shows the most common genes and DNA. The sample profile shows about 64,000 distinct CDR3 sequences; around 20% of them were found once. The top ten clonotypes cover more than 15% of the sample. Source: whole blood, taken at baseline. The receptors stem from an adult who was a healthcare worker with PCR-confirmed SARS-CoV-2 infection or an uninfected control (not recorded which).

The chain joins TRBV7-9 to TRBJ2-1, with D unresolved. The ends were cut back, 5 bases at V and 6 bases at J, with 8 bases in the middle. Germline V lookup: CDR1 SEHNR, CDR2 FQNEAQ (reference sequence). CDR3 length equals 12 residues. This CDR3 is CASSVFLNEQFF. CDR3 bases: TGTGCCAGCAGCGTCTTTCTCAATGAGCAGTTCTTC.

This clonotype was observed a few times. The gene calls are TRBV5-1 and TRBJ2-3; TRBD2 matches 10 bases. J gave up 5 bases and V 0 bases, and 6 bases lay outside the gene matches. The CDR3 runs to 16 residues. CDR1 and CDR2 from the germline V gene are SGHRS and YFSETQ. CDR3 residues: CASSLASGGAVDTQYF. The CDR3 DNA is TGCGCCAGCAGCTTGGCGAGCGGGGGGGCAGTAGATACGCAGTATTTT.

The chain carries TRBV30 and TRBJ1-5; the D is unclear. Germline CDR1 is GTSNPN and CDR2 is SVGIG (reference sequence). V was clipped by 0 bases and J by 7 bases, with 10 bases between them. The CDR3 consists of 13 residues. The CDR3: CAWSVGMGQPQHF. DNA of the CDR3: TGTGCCTGGAGTGTCGGCATGGGACAGCCCCAGCATTTT.

V gene TRBV30 combines with J gene TRBJ1-5; weak D call: TRBD1 (5 bases). V was trimmed by 3 bases and J by 7 bases, leaving 13 bases between them. From germline, CDR1 is GTSNPN and CDR2 SVGIG (reference sequence). The CDR3 sequence is 13 residues long. The CDR3 reads CAWSSRDGQPQHF. The CDR3 nucleotides read TGTGCCTGGAGCTCCAGGGACGGGCAGCCCCAGCATTTT.

In DNA, the CDR3 is TGCGCCAGCAGACCTCTGACTAGCGGGGGAGAGCAGTACTTC. Protein: CASRPLTSGGEQYF. V is TRBV5-1 and J is TRBJ2-7; 12 positions agree with TRBD2. CDR3 size: 14 residues. V dropped 5 bases and J dropped 7; count of bases not matched to a gene: 7. CDR1 and CDR2 from the germline V gene are SGHRS and YFSETQ.

This chain uses TRBV2 with TRBJ1-6; the D gene is possibly TRBD1 (5 bases). Germline V gives CDR1 SNHLY, CDR2 FYNNEI. The CDR3 has 15 residues. Trimming left V 0 bases short and J 10 bases short, with 13 bases between. In DNA, the CDR3 is TGTGCCAGCAGTGAAGCTCAAGGGAAGGGGTCACCCCTCCACTTT. It yields the protein CASSEAQGKGSPLHF. Full variable domain (outside the CDR3, taken from reference TRBV2 and TRBJ1-6): EPEVTQTPSHQVTQMGQEVILRCVPISNHLYFYWYRQILGQKVEFLVSFYNNEISEKSEIFDDQFSVERPDGSNFTLKIRSTKLEDSAMYFCASSEAQGKGSPLHFGNGTRLTVT.

This clonotype appeared a few times. The V call is TRBV30, the J call TRBJ2-7, with D perhaps TRBD2 (5 bases). Germline CDR1 and CDR2: GTSNPN and SVGIG (reference sequence). This CDR3 contains 14 residues. V gave up 1 base and J gave up 2 bases, with 12 bases separating them. CDR3 protein: CAWSDLSGAYEQYF. In DNA form, the CDR3 reads TGTGCCTGGAGTGACCTTTCCGGGGCCTACGAGCAGTACTTC.

The chain couples TRBV7-2 to TRBJ2-5, with no clear D. The CDR3 extends over 13 amino acids. Germline V CDR1 and CDR2: SGHTA, FQGNSA. The V gene lost 5 bases and the J gene lost 4 bases, with 11 bases spanning the gap. CDR3 sequence: CASSRAVTETQYF. The CDR3 nucleotides read TGTGCCAGCAGCCGGGCTGTTACAGAGACCCAGTACTTC.

This clonotype has a count of ten or more. The CDR3, as DNA: TGTGCCAGCAGCTGGGGAGGAGACTCCATTTATAGCAATCAGCCCCAGCATTTT. Amino acids: CASSWGGDSIYSNQPQHF. The chain links TRBV6-1 to TRBJ1-5; D gene unclear. This CDR3 has 18 amino acids. Germline CDR1 MNHNS, CDR2 SASEGT. V lost 6 bases, J lost 0 bases, and 21 bases lay in between.

Many counts were recorded for this clonotype. V and J are TRBV29-1 and TRBJ2-1; 9 positions agree with TRBD2. CDR1 and CDR2 (germline): SQVTM, ANQGSEA. V was pared by 6 bases and J by 9 bases, with 9 bases of the junction left unmatched. There are 13 residues in the CDR3. CDR3 sequence (DNA): TGCAGCGTGCCCGGGACTAGCCGTGGTGAGCAGTTCTTC. Translating it yields CSVPGTSRGEQFF.

V usage is TRBV5-1 and J usage is TRBJ2-7; D remains ambiguous. Trimming took off 3 bases at V and 1 base at J, with 8 bases between the two ends. This CDR3 region has 13 residues. Germline V lookup: CDR1 SGHRS, CDR2 YFSETQ. CDR3 residues: CASSSPASYEQYF. The CDR3 nucleotides read TGCGCCAGCAGCTCGCCAGCTTCCTACGAGCAGTACTTC.

This clonotype was recorded at least ten times. The chain carries TRBV7-6 and TRBJ1-1, with a possible D match to TRBD1 (5 bases). V lost 5 bases and J lost 0, with 10 bases in between. The CDR3 covers 14 residues. CDR1 SGHVS and CDR2 FNYEAQ come from the germline V gene. Here the CDR3 reads CASSIRDVNTEAFF. CDR3 nucleotides: TGTGCCAGCAGCATCAGGGATGTGAACACTGAAGCTTTCTTT.

This clonotype was seen ten or more times. The chain is built from TRBV6-6 and TRBJ1-5; D ambiguous. Germline V CDR1 and CDR2: MNHNY, SVGAGI (reference sequence). The CDR3 covers 15 residues. V was clipped by 0 bases and J by 7 bases, with 13 bases between them. Written as DNA, the CDR3 is TGTGCCAGCAGTTACTCTCTGGAAACCTACCAGCCCCAGCATTTT. Translated: CASSYSLETYQPQHF.

This sequence joins TRBV3-1 and TRBJ2-7, with TRBD2 as a possible D gene (5 bases). The CDR3 is made up of 15 amino acids. CDR1 and CDR2 (germline): LGHDT, YNNKEL (reference sequence). With 3 bases removed from V and 0 bases from J, the gap between germline ends came to 12 bases. CDR3 residues: CASSQGSARSYEQYF. The CDR3, as DNA: TGTGCCAGCAGCCAGGGGAGCGCCCGCTCCTACGAGCAGTACTTC.

The rearrangement links TRBV5-4 to TRBJ2-7; 7 bases match TRBD1. The trim removed 4 bases at V and 2 bases at J, leaving 12 bases unmatched. The CDR3 runs to 16 residues. Germline V CDR1 and CDR2: SGHNT, YYREEE (reference sequence). This chain's CDR3 is CASSVDPGQTTYEQYF. CDR3 bases: TGTGCCAGCAGCGTAGACCCGGGACAGACAACCTACGAGCAGTACTTC.

This clonotype was seen a handful of times. The chain combines TRBV7-9 with TRBJ2-1; 9 nucleotides match TRBD1. The CDR3 runs to 15 residues. Per germline, CDR1 SEHNR and CDR2 FQNEAQ (reference sequence). With 5 bases clipped from V and 4 bases from J, the junction kept 6 bases outside the gene matches. CDR3 in amino acids: CASSPRQGGYNEQFF. The CDR3 DNA reads as TGTGCCAGCAGCCCCCGACAGGGGGGGTACAATGAGCAGTTCTTC.